The next 10 T cell receptor beta chains were all read from a single sample in a study of cytomegalovirus exposure and HLA in healthy donors. Libraries were prepared by immunoSEQ multiplex PCR; TCRdb keeps only in-frame clonotypes and omits some of them. Among 65,000 to 95,000 clones, around 95% were seen once, and the ten largest hold approximately 3.4%. The sequencing sample was made of PBMCs. These receptors were obtained from a man younger than 30 in good health and CMV-seronegative.

V is TRBV7-2 and J is TRBJ1-1; tentative D call: TRBD1 (6 bases). Germline values: CDR1 SGHTA, CDR2 FQGNSA. The CDR3 spans 16 residues. V was trimmed by 4 bases and J by 2 bases, leaving 17 bases between them. The CDR3 coding sequence is TGTGCCAGCAGCTGGGGGGAGGGGGGTTTAAACACTGAAGCTTTCTTT. This sequence encodes CASSWGEGGLNTEAFF.

This chain links TRBV11-3 with TRBJ2-1, with D possibly being TRBD2 (6 bases). CDR1 and CDR2 (germline): SGHNT, YENEEA. This CDR3 spans 13 amino acids. The V end was cut by 4 bases, the J end by 6 bases, with 10 bases between. CDR3 bases: TGTGCCAGCAGCTGGGGGGTTGGCAATGAGCAGTTCTTC. Its translation: CASSWGVGNEQFF.

The chain recombines TRBV27 with TRBJ2-3; D might be TRBD1 (5 bases). CDR3 size: 12 residues. Germline lookup yields CDR1 MNHEY and CDR2 SMNVEV (reference sequence). Trimming stripped 4 bases from V and 4 bases from J, with 6 bases between. CDR3 in amino acids: CASSSRADTQYF. CDR3 DNA sequence: TGTGCCAGCAGTTCCAGGGCAGATACGCAGTATTTT.

The V gene is TRBV10-3, the J gene TRBJ2-7; the D is unclear. V was clipped by 3 bases and J by 2 bases, with 2 bases between them. CDR3 length: 11 amino acids. Germline V CDR1 and CDR2: ENHRY, SYGVKD. The CDR3 DNA reads TGTGCCATCAGTGATACCTACGAGCAGTACTTC. Translated, it gives CAISDTYEQYF.

The gene calls are TRBV9 and TRBJ2-6; the match to TRBD1 covers 7 bases. The V and J ends lost 4 bases and 0 bases, in that order; junction bases with no gene match: 7. Germline values: CDR1 SGDLS, CDR2 YYNGEE. This CDR3 spans 17 amino acids. The CDR3, as DNA: TGTGCCAGCAGCCAAACAGGGGCAGCCTCTGGGGCCAACGTCCTGACTTTC. Translation: CASSQTGAASGANVLTF.

The CDR3 region has the DNA TGTGCCAGCAGCGTAGGGGGCCATTACGAGCAGTACTTC. The encoded protein is CASSVGGHYEQYF. The chain couples TRBV9 to TRBJ2-7; maybe TRBD1 (5 bases). Germline lookup yields CDR1 SGDLS and CDR2 YYNGEE. V shed 0 bases and J shed 4 bases, with 8 bases lying between them. CDR3 length: 13 amino acids.

This clone came up a few times. This chain uses TRBV9 with TRBJ2-3; TRBD2 aligns across 11 bases. Trimming at V came to 0 bases and at J to 2 bases, leaving 5 bases not matched to a gene. The CDR3 is 17 amino acids. Germline CDR1 and CDR2: SGDLS and YYNGEE. The CDR3 is CASSVDPSGGPTDTQYF. The CDR3 DNA sequence: TGTGCCAGCAGCGTAGATCCTAGCGGGGGGCCCACAGATACGCAGTATTTT.

This sequence joins TRBV5-1 and TRBJ2-1; maybe TRBD1 (6 bases). The CDR3 is 13 residues long. CDR1 is SGHRS, CDR2 YFSETQ, per germline. With 4 bases removed from V and 7 bases from J, the gap between germline ends came to 12 bases. DNA of the CDR3: TGCGCCAGCAGCCTAGGGGGTACGAATGAGCAGTTCTTC. This sequence encodes CASSLGGTNEQFF.

Written as DNA, the CDR3 is TGTGCCAGCATCACGGGGGGGAGCAATCAGCCCCAGCATTTT. This gives the protein CASITGGSNQPQHF. V is TRBV28 and J is TRBJ1-5; maybe TRBD1 (5 bases). Germline V lookup: CDR1 MDHEN, CDR2 SYDVKM. The CDR3 is 14 residues long. Trimming removed 7 bases at V and 1 base at J, with 11 bases between.

This chain connects TRBV7-6 to TRBJ2-5, with no clear D. The CDR3 is 13 amino acids. V lost 5 bases and J lost 4, with 11 bases in between. The germline gives CDR1 SGHVS, CDR2 FNYEAQ. The CDR3 reads CASSMQRLETQYF. In DNA form, the CDR3 reads TGTGCCAGCAGCATGCAGCGTCTAGAGACCCAGTACTTC.